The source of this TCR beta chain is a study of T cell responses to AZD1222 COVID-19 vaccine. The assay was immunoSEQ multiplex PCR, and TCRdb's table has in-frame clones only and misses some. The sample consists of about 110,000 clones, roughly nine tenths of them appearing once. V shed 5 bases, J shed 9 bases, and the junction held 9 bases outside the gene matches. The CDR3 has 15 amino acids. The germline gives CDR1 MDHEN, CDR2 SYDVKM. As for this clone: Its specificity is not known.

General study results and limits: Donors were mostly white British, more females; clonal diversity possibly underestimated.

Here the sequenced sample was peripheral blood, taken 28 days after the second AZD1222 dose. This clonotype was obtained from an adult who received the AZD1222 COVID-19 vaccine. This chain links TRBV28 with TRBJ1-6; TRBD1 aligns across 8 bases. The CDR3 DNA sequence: TGTGCCAGCAGTCCCCGGACAGGGAATCGTTCACCCCTCCACTTT. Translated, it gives CASSPRTGNRSPLHF.